This T cell receptor beta chain was identified in a study of identifying expanded T cells in peripheral blood. During the collection period, no donor immune events like infections were recorded. CDR3 length: 14 residues. Per the germline V gene, CDR1 is SQVTM and CDR2 is ANQGSEA. V lost 6 bases to trimming and J lost 2 bases; unmatched junction nucleotides: 7. On this clone itself: Antigen specificity is unknown.

Assay: immunoSEQ multiplex PCR; the TCRdb copy retains only in-frame clones and omits some. The sample shows about 100,000 clones, approximately 88% of them seen only once. Study outcomes and limitations: Clone count variance between roughly 2-week samples rose with total template count.

The clonotype was recovered from a person aged 18 to 75 in good health. Sample: blood. The chain employs TRBV29-1 and TRBJ2-1, with 7 bases that match TRBD1. The CDR3 loop reads CSVPDRLPYNEQFF. CDR3 coding DNA: TGCAGCGTCCCGGACAGGCTTCCCTACAATGAGCAGTTCTTC.